Listed below are T cell receptor beta chains from one sample, sequenced in a study of T cell repertoires in cytomegalovirus infection. TCRdb called the reads again in MiXCR, with one record for every CDR3 protein. The table lists some 200,000 distinct CDR3 sequences, 8.5% to 10% of them singletons, with approximately 4.3% in the top ten. The sequenced sample was PBMCs. Every receptor here comes from a human donor in good health (CMV status not recorded). Some clones in this sample may be carry-over from other donors' samples. Both conserved end residues are part of each CDR3. The order of the fields is J gene, clone size, D gene, CDR3 length, V gene, CDR3 DNA, CDR3 protein. A D gene is named only where the DNA matches it firmly. Size is omitted from some rows. Given values are once, few, many or a class for expanded clones.

TRBJ2-1 | many | TRBD2 | 16 | TRBV19 | TGTGCCAGTAGTGGGATCGGCGGGAGCCTTTTGAATGAGCAGTTCTTC | CASSGIGGSLLNEQFF
TRBJ1-2 | many | TRBD1 | 15 | TRBV12-3/TRBV12-4 | TGTGCCAGCATGTCCCAGGGACAGTCGGGGTATGGCTACACCTTC | CASMSQGQSGYGYTF
TRBJ1-2 | - | TRBD1 | 9 | TRBV5-6 | TGTGCCAGCAGCTTGGCAGGGGGATTC | CASSLAGGF
TRBJ2-7 | few | TRBD2 | 13 | TRBV29-1 | TGCAGCGTTGAATCTCCAGGGAGGGGCGAGCAGTACTTC | CSVESPGRGEQYF
TRBJ2-5 | - | TRBD2 | 14 | TRBV5-1 | TGCGCCAGCAGCTTTAGCGGGGACGAAGAGACCCAGTACTTC | CASSFSGDEETQYF
TRBJ2-1 | - | TRBD2 | 14 | TRBV29-1 | TGCAGCGTTGAACTAGCGGGGTCCCACAATGAGCAGTTCTTC | CSVELAGSHNEQFF
TRBJ1-4 | many | - | 16 | TRBV7-2 | TGTGCCAGCAGCTCCCGAACCGGGATGGCGAATGAAAAACTGTTTTTT | CASSSRTGMANEKLFF
TRBJ1-6 | few | - | 13 | TRBV20-1 | TGCAGTGCCGTCCAGGGGTTAGGTTCACCCCTCCACTTT | CSAVQGLGSPLHF
TRBJ2-1 | many | - | 11 | TRBV7-8 | TGTGCCAGCAGCTTAAACAATGAGCAGTTCTTC | CASSLNNEQFF
TRBJ2-3 | many | - | 14 | TRBV7-2 | TGTGCCAGCAGCTTCTCGCCCAGTGGGAATACGCAGTATTTT | CASSFSPSGNTQYF
TRBJ2-5 | many | TRBD2 | 13 | TRBV7-2 | TGTGCCAGCAGACTAGCGGGACAAGAGACCCAGTACTTC | CASRLAGQETQYF
TRBJ2-4 | few | TRBD2 | 13 | TRBV19 | TGTGCCAGTAGTATCCCAGCGGGAGGCATTCAGTACTTC | CASSIPAGGIQYF
TRBJ2-1 | - | - | 13 | TRBV6-2/TRBV6-3 | TGTGCCAGCAGTGCGCCTAGGGCTAGTGAGCAGTTCTTC | CASSAPRASEQFF
TRBJ2-7 | many | TRBD2 | 19 | TRBV7-9 | TGTGCCAGCAGCTCCCTTGGTCCGGGACTAGCGGAAAGCTCCTACGAGCAGTACTTC | CASSSLGPGLAESSYEQYF
TRBJ1-4 | many | TRBD1 | 16 | TRBV7-2 | TGTGCCAGCAGGCGACAGGGGGGCAAGGTTAATGAAAAACTGTTTTTT | CASRRQGGKVNEKLFF
TRBJ1-5 | many | - | 14 | TRBV6-5 | TGTGCCAGCAGTTACGGGGGGGAAGATCAGCCCCAGCATTTT | CASSYGGEDQPQHF
TRBJ2-3 | - | TRBD2 | 14 | TRBV6-2/TRBV6-3 | TGTGCCAGCAGTCACGCGGGGGGCGCAGATTCGCAGTATTTT | CASSHAGGADSQYF
TRBJ2-7 | many | - | 15 | TRBV7-9 | TGTGCCAGCAGCTTAGACGGTCCACGATCCTACGAGCAGTACTTC | CASSLDGPRSYEQYF
TRBJ2-6 | - | - | 14 | TRBV7-2 | TGTGCCAGCAGCTCGGACTTTGGGGCCAACGTCCCGACTTTC | CASSSDFGANVPTF
TRBJ2-2 | - | - | 13 | TRBV2 | TGTGCCAGCAGTGAAGTGCCAACCGGGGAGCTGTTTTTT | CASSEVPTGELFF
TRBJ2-1 | many | TRBD2 | 15 | TRBV7-6 | TGTGCCAGCAGCGAGACTAGCGGGAGCTACAATGAGCAGTTCTTC | CASSETSGSYNEQFF
TRBJ1-1 | many | - | 12 | TRBV7-6 | TGTGCCAGCAGCTTAGGCAGCACTGAAGCTTTCTTT | CASSLGSTEAFF
TRBJ2-3 | - | - | 18 | TRBV7-6 | TGTGCCAGCAGCTTAGGGGGGACAGCGGGTCGGAGCACAGATACGCAGTATTTT | CASSLGGTAGRSTDTQYF
TRBJ1-2 | many | - | 16 | TRBV28 | TGTGCCAGCAGTTTGAGTCAAGGAAGGGGGAAGAATGGCTACACCTTC | CASSLSQGRGKNGYTF
TRBJ1-5 | - | - | 14 | TRBV20-1 | TGCAGTGCTGGGGTCGGGGGGCGAAATCAGCCCCAGCATTTT | CSAGVGGRNQPQHF
TRBJ2-3 | many | - | 14 | TRBV7-9 | TGTGCCAGCAGCTTAGCAATGGGCGCAGATACGCAGTATTTT | CASSLAMGADTQYF
TRBJ1-5 | many | TRBD1 | 15 | TRBV19 | TGTGCCAGTAGCCGCGACAGGGATAGCAATCAGCCCCAGCATTTT | CASSRDRDSNQPQHF
TRBJ2-7 | - | - | 15 | TRBV6-2/TRBV6-3 | TGTGCCAGCAGTTACCCACGCGGGGTCTTCTACGAGCAGTACTTC | CASSYPRGVFYEQYF
TRBJ1-2 | few | TRBD1 | 15 | TRBV11-2 | TGTGCCAGCAGCCCCGGCCGGACAGGGGGCTTTGGCTACACCTTC | CASSPGRTGGFGYTF
TRBJ2-1 | - | - | 14 | TRBV18 | TGTGCCAGCTCACCACCGCTCGCCCAGAATGAGCAGTTCTTC | CASSPPLAQNEQFF
TRBJ2-2 | - | - | 18 | TRBV6-6 | TGTGCCAGCACTAGAACGATTAAAACAGGGCTGAACACCGGGGAGCTGTTTTTT | CASTRTIKTGLNTGELFF